A selection of T cell receptor beta chains follows, all from one sample in a study of T-cell memory formation after mild COVID-19. TCRdb itself ran the 5' RACE reads through MiXCR, one entry per CDR3 protein. Counted here are around 200,000 distinct CDR3 sequences, 20% to 25% occurring once; the ten biggest clones make up roughly 23%. The sample comprised PBMCs or a T cell subset sorted from them (not recorded which). These receptors originate from an adult woman who had mild COVID-19 (a few samples of this study predate the infection). Cell type and time point are not known. The CDR3 runs from the conserved cysteine through the conserved F or W. D genes are given only for firm matches. Only part of the rows carry a size: once, few, many, or a class if the clone is expanded.

j_call v_call d_call clone_size cdr3_nt cdr3_aa
TRBJ2-7 TRBV20-1 . . TGCAGTGCTAGCGCCGGGCTCGAGCAGTACTTC CSASAGLEQYF
TRBJ2-7 TRBV27 . . TGTGCCAGCATGATGGCAGGGAGCTCCTACGAGCAGTACTTC CASMMAGSSYEQYF
TRBJ1-1 TRBV9 TRBD1 few TGTGCCAGCAGCGCCAGTCGGGACAGGGTCACTGAAGCTTTCTTT CASSASRDRVTEAFF
TRBJ1-2 TRBV6-5 . . TGTGCCAGCAGTTACACCCTCGGGGGGGGGGACTATGGCTACACCTTC CASSYTLGGGDYGYTF
TRBJ2-7 TRBV7-6 . . TGTGCCAGCAGCCGGGACACCACCCACTCCTACGAGCAGTACTTC CASSRDTTHSYEQYF
TRBJ1-5 TRBV6-6 . . TGTGCCAGGGGTAATCAGCCCCAGCATTTT CARGNQPQHF
TRBJ1-3 TRBV15 . few TGTGCCACCAGCAGAGATTCAGGGAACGGAAACACCATATATTTT CATSRDSGNGNTIYF
TRBJ2-3 TRBV7-6 TRBD2 few TGTGCCAGCAGCGCCGAACTAGCGGGGGGCCCCGGGTCCCGCACAGATACGCAGTATTTT CASSAELAGGPGSRTDTQYF
TRBJ2-2 TRBV24-1 TRBD1 . TGTGCCACCAGTGATTTTACAGGGGGCTGGGACACCGGGGAGCTGTTTTTT CATSDFTGGWDTGELFF
TRBJ1-1 TRBV7-9 TRBD1 few TGTGCCAGCAGCCCAGGATCCTCAGGGGGCCCAATGAACACTGAAGCTTTCTTT CASSPGSSGGPMNTEAFF
TRBJ2-2 TRBV24-1 . few TGTGCCACCAGTTTCAGCGAGGAGGGGGACACCGGGGAGCTGTTTTTT CATSFSEEGDTGELFF
TRBJ2-2 TRBV29-1 TRBD1 . TGCAGCGCAGAGACAGGGTCGAACACCGGGGAGCTGTTTTTT CSAETGSNTGELFF
TRBJ1-3 TRBV2 . few TGTGCCAGCAGTGAACTACAGGTGGGAAACACCATATATTTT CASSELQVGNTIYF
TRBJ1-1 TRBV11-3 . . TGTGCCAGCGCCGACGGGTGGGCCAGAAGAACTGAAGCTTTCTTT CASADGWARRTEAFF
TRBJ2-1 TRBV9 . . TGTGCCAGCAGCGTAGGTGACGATGAGCAGTTCTTC CASSVGDDEQFF
TRBJ2-3 TRBV6-2/TRBV6-3 TRBD2 . TGTGCCAGCAGTTACTACGGGGGGGCGGTAGAGCAGAGTACGCAGTATTTT CASSYYGGAVEQSTQYF
TRBJ2-3 TRBV24-1 TRBD1 . TGTGCCACCCGAGCTCCGGGACAGGGTATCGATACGCAGTATTTT CATRAPGQGIDTQYF
TRBJ2-3 TRBV4-2 TRBD2 . TGTGCCAGCAGCCAAGAATGGCGGGGGGGCCTTGGGCACCCAGATAGGCAGTATTTT CASSQEWRGGLGHPDRQYF
TRBJ2-7 TRBV19 . few TGTGCCAGTAGTATGCAGGGCTCGGCCTACGAGCAGTACTTC CASSMQGSAYEQYF
TRBJ1-2 TRBV7-9 TRBD1 few TGTGCCAGCAGCTGGAGGGACAGGGCTCTCTATGGCTACACCTTC CASSWRDRALYGYTF
TRBJ2-3 TRBV12-3/TRBV12-4 TRBD2 . TGTGCCAGCAGTCTTACCCGACTAGCGACAGATACGCAGTATTTT CASSLTRLATDTQYF
TRBJ2-6 TRBV20-1 TRBD1 . TGCAGTGCTAGAGACTACAGGGGCGAGGGTTCTGGGGCCAACGTCCTGACTTTC CSARDYRGEGSGANVLTF
TRBJ2-7 TRBV5-4 . . TGTGCCAGCAGCCCGGCGGGGCGGGCAAACTCCTACGAGCAGTACTTC CASSPAGRANSYEQYF
TRBJ1-2 TRBV11-2 . . TGTGCCAGCAGCTTAGATCTGGACTCAACCTACTATGGCTACACCTTC CASSLDLDSTYYGYTF
TRBJ2-7 TRBV11-2 . . TGTGCCAGCAGCTTACACGGGAGCTCCTACGAGCAGTACTTC CASSLHGSSYEQYF
TRBJ2-3 TRBV7-8 TRBD2 . TGTGCCAGCAGAGGTGTAGCGGGAGTTATACTTAGCACAGATACGCAGTATTTT CASRGVAGVILSTDTQYF
TRBJ2-2 TRBV7-9 . few TGTGCCAGCAGCTTAGGGGCCCCCCCCACCGGGGAGCTGTTTTTT CASSLGAPPTGELFF
TRBJ1-1 TRBV9 . . TGTGCCAGCAGCCTGAAGGGGTTGAACACTGAAGCTTTCTTT CASSLKGLNTEAFF
TRBJ2-7 TRBV7-3 . . TGTGCCAGCAGCCAATACGGGGGGCAGGCCTACGAGCAGTACTTC CASSQYGGQAYEQYF